This record looks at one T cell receptor (beta chain) sequence and its context. Its antigen remains unidentified. Per-base quality was not reported, and no clone a single base away is much larger than it. This entry is derived from a study of Ad26.COV2.S vaccination and SARS-CoV-2 variants (dated by TCRdb to the early 2020s). Regarding the study in general: Vaccine-arm donors came from COV1001, a multicentre, randomized, double-blind, placebo-controlled phase I-IIa trial of Ad26.COV2.S in healthy adults. Dosing of Ad26.COV2.S was intramuscular, at either 5x10^10 or 1x10^11 viral particles, delivered as one shot or as two shots spaced 56 days apart. The specificity and breadth of SARS-CoV-2-reactive T cell receptors after Ad26.COV2.S vaccination were assessed by TCRbeta repertoire sequencing. The TCR-sequenced set comprised about 30 samples: around 20 Ad26.COV2.S vaccine recipients, 5 placebo recipients and 8 SARS-CoV-2 convalescent individuals. Trial participants were randomized into five groups of five: low-dose or high-dose Ad26.COV2.S given once or twice, or placebo on both occasions. Investigators did not know the trial group allocation while performing experiments and assessing outcomes.

General findings and caveats noted by the study authors: The study lacked the statistical power to compare responses across vaccine doses or regimens. Higher spike-specific TCR breadth was observed in Ad26.COV2.S recipients than in placebo recipients (P = 0.0014). Comparable non-spike TCR breadth was observed between vaccine and placebo recipients, consistent with only spike being contained in the vaccine. The authors noted that the TCR breadth and depth analyses may have underestimated total T cell responses. After vaccination, substantial breadth of spike-specific CD8+ and CD4+ T cell responses was reported.

There are 16 amino acids in the CDR3, from cysteine to phenylalanine inclusive. Only the CDR3 portion is preserved as DNA: 48 bases, with reading frame beginning at the first base. The junction shows trimming of 4 bases on V and 5 bases on J, and the gene matches do not reach 15 bases of it. CDR1 and CDR2 (GTSNPN, SVGIG) derive from the germline V gene (reference sequence). This specimen's treatment or condition label, per the study, means: 15 to 20 received Ad26.COV2.S at low or high dose, single or two shots; five or six received placebo; per-sample allocation not given. For vaccine and placebo recipients, repertoires were sequenced using samples collected on day 63 after the first injection. Cohort 1b enrolled 25 or so adults aged 18-55 years at a single site in Boston, USA, between 29 July and 7 August 2020. As a vaccine, Ad26.COV2.S was a replication-incompetent adenovirus type 26 vector that expressed a prefusion-stabilized SARS-CoV-2 spike protein derived from the original Wuhan strain.

The immunoSEQ Assay was the method used to sequence TCRbeta CDR3 regions. After extraction, genomic DNA underwent amplification by bias-controlled multiplex PCR, followed by high-throughput sequencing. The study's own analysis went as follows. To quantify the absolute abundance of each unique TCRbeta CDR3 region, sequences were collapsed and filtered. T cell fraction was estimated by normalizing TCRbeta template counts to usable DNA, with usable DNA measured through amplification of reference genes found in all nucleated cells. Repertoire TCRs were annotated as SARS-CoV-2-specific when V gene, CDR3 amino acid sequence and J gene were exactly matched to a known reactive TCR set. The reference SARS-CoV-2 TCR set was obtained from MIRA and was filtered for enrichment in COVID-19-positive ImmuneCODE repertoires, whereby public or cross-reactive TCRs were removed. Using the MIRA antigens, annotated TCRs were further analysed by specific ORF or by position within an ORF. Breadth was defined as annotated unique rearrangements over total unique productive rearrangements; depth was the summed frequency of those rearrangements. Group comparisons of TCR breadth used two-sided Wilcoxon rank-sum tests. TCRdb retrieved this table from immuneACCESS and kept in-frame rearrangements only. Not all clones are present; in checked studies, unresolved V genes account for under half, and no reason is known for the remainder. That table furnishes V, J and clone size, whereas the DNA furnished D and trimming. The sample table contains around 500,000 clones; only one count was recorded for roughly nine tenths of them. The ten largest clonotypes hold under 2% of the sample.

Sequences were derived from peripheral blood, sampled in a trial of Ad26.COV2.S vaccine versus placebo. The sequence came from a person aged 18 to 59 who received the Ad26.COV2.S COVID-19 vaccine or a placebo. The chain uses TRBV30 and TRBJ2-3, with 7 bases aligning to TRBD1. CDR3 region: CAWTGQNLIVGDTQYF. The DNA sequence follows: TGTGCCTGGACGGGACAGAACCTAATAGTAGGAGATACGCAGTATTTT. The full variable domain, completed from the reference TRBV30 and TRBJ2-3 proteins outside the CDR3, reads SQTIHQWPATLVQPVGSPLSLECTVEGTSNPNLYWYRQAAGRGLQLLFYSVGIGQISSEVPQNLSASRPQDRQFILSSKKLLLSDSGFYLCAWTGQNLIVGDTQYFGPGTRLTVL.